These 10 T cell receptor beta chains were sequenced from one sample in a study of blood T cell repertoires in COVID-19. Assay: immunoSEQ multiplex PCR; the TCRdb copy retains only in-frame clones and omits some. There are around 180,000 clones in the sample; approximately 73% occur only once, and roughly 17% lies in the top ten. The source material was PBMCs or T cells enriched from blood (not recorded which). These receptors all stem from a woman in her forties or fifties with acute COVID-19.

This chain links TRBV6-5 with TRBJ2-7; 11 nucleotides align to TRBD1. CDR3 length: 14 amino acids. V gave up 7 bases and J gave up 3 bases; unmatched junction bases: 5. CDR1 and CDR2 (germline): MNHEY, SVGAGI. CDR3 sequence reads: CASKAGTGGYEQYV. CDR3 nucleotides: TGTGCCAGCAAGGCGGGGACAGGGGGCTACGAGCAGTACGTC.

This clone was seen once. The chain is built from TRBV5-6 and TRBJ2-7; TRBD1 agrees at 8 bases. J was trimmed by 6 bases and V by 7 bases; bases with no gene match: 6. Germline V gene data show CDR1 as SGHDT and CDR2 as YYEEEE. The CDR3 loop spans 12 amino acids. CDR3 in DNA: TGTGCCAGCGGGACAGGAAGCAGCGAGCAGTACGTC. Encoded protein: CASGTGSSEQYV.

V is TRBV30 and J is TRBJ1-1; 7 bases are a match to TRBD1. The CDR3 is 14 amino acids. Unmatched junction bases numbered 7, after V lost 6 bases and J lost 0 bases. Germline CDR1 GTSNPN, CDR2 SVGIG (reference sequence). The CDR3 DNA reads TGTGCCTGCCACTCGGGACAGTTGAACACTGAAGCTTTCTTT. It is translated as CACHSGQLNTEAFF.

The chain links TRBV27 to TRBJ2-7; tentative D call: TRBD1 (6 bases). Trimming took 5 bases from V and 6 from J, leaving 14 bases between them. This CDR3 spans 13 amino acids. The germline V gene has CDR1 MNHEY and CDR2 SMNVEV (reference sequence). The CDR3 loop reads CASSITGFGEQYV. The CDR3 coding sequence is TGTGCCAGCAGTATAACAGGGTTTGGCGAGCAGTACGTC.

This clone was observed a single time. This rearrangement joins TRBV24-1 to TRBJ1-1; TRBD1 matches 8 bases. Unmatched junction bases numbered 5, after V lost 8 bases and J lost 1 base. CDR3 length: 14 residues. Germline V gene data show CDR1 as KGHDR and CDR2 as SFDVKD. CDR3 residues: CATTETGENTEAFF. The CDR3 DNA follows: TGTGCCACCACAGAGACAGGGGAGAACACTGAAGCTTTCTTT.

For the CDR3, the DNA is TGCGCCAGCAGCTTGTCCTACAGCAATTTAAACACCATATATTTT. As protein: CASSLSYSNLNTIYF. The J gene is TRBJ1-3, the V gene TRBV5-1; D remains unclear. Germline-derived CDR1 and CDR2 are SGHRS and YFSETQ. V lost 1 base to trimming and J lost 6 bases, with 14 bases between them. This CDR3 region has 15 residues.

This rearrangement joins TRBV10-3 to TRBJ1-2; perhaps TRBD1 as D (6 bases). This CDR3 is 13 amino acids long. The V gene lost 4 bases and the J gene lost 3 bases, with 9 bases spanning the gap. Germline V gene data show CDR1 as ENHRY and CDR2 as SYGVKD. The CDR3 DNA follows: TGTGCCATCAGTGGGCAGGGGTACTATGGCTACACCTTC. This sequence encodes CAISGQGYYGYTF.

This chain connects TRBV30 to TRBJ1-2; 8 nucleotides align to TRBD1. The CDR3 sequence is 13 residues long. CDR1 GTSNPN and CDR2 SVGIG come from the germline V gene (reference sequence). V lost 2 bases, J lost 8 bases, and 7 bases stayed unmatched. The CDR3: CAWSHGQGGGYTF. CDR3 in DNA: TGTGCCTGGAGTCACGGACAGGGCGGAGGCTACACCTTC.

This clone showed up just a few times. This chain links TRBV6-4 with TRBJ1-1; the match to TRBD1 covers 7 bases. V dropped 0 bases and J dropped 3; count of bases not matched to a gene: 7. This CDR3 has 16 amino acids. Germline-derived CDR1 and CDR2 are MRHNA and SNTAGT. The CDR3 DNA reads as TGTGCCAGCAGTGACTCTGTAGGGGGACAGTACACTGAAGCTTTCTTT. Translated, it gives CASSDSVGGQYTEAFF.

The CDR3 DNA reads TGTGCCAGCAGCAGGGGCACCCAAGAGACCCAGTACTTC. Amino acid sequence: CASSRGTQETQYF. The chain employs TRBV3-1 (or the pseudogene TRBV3-2) and TRBJ2-5; possibly TRBD1 for D (5 bases). The germline V gene encodes CDR1 LGHDT and CDR2 YNNKEL (reference sequence). Trimming removed 5 bases from V and 1 base from J, with 8 bases in between. The CDR3 loop spans 13 amino acids.